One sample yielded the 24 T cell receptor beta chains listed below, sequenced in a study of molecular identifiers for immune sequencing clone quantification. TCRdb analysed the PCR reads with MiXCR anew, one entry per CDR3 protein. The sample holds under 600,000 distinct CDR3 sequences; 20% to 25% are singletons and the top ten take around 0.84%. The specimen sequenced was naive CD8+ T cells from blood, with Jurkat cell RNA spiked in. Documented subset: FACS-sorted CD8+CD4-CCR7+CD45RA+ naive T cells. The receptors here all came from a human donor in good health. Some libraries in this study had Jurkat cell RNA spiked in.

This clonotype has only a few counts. DNA of the CDR3: TGTGCCAGCAGGGAAACTACTGCCTACGAGCAGTACTTC. It translates to CASRETTAYEQYF. The gene calls are TRBV11-2 and TRBJ2-7; D is undetermined. The V gene's germline CDR1 is SGHAT and CDR2 FQNNGV. With 6 bases removed from V and 2 bases from J, the gap between germline ends came to 11 bases. This CDR3 is built from 13 residues. The whole variable domain, filled in from reference TRBV11-2 and TRBJ2-7, reads EAGVAQSPRYKIIEKRQSVAFWCNPISGHATLYWYQQILGQGPKLLIQFQNNGVVDDSQLPKDRFSAERLKGVDSTLKIQPAKLEDSAVYLCASRETTAYEQYFGPGTRLTVT.

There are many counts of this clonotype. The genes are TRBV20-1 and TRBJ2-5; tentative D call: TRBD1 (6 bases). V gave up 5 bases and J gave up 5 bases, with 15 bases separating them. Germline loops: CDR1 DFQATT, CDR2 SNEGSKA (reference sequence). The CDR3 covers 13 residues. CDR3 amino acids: CSAGRTEGETQYF. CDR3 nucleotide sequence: TGCAGTGCTGGACGGACAGAGGGGGAGACCCAGTACTTC.

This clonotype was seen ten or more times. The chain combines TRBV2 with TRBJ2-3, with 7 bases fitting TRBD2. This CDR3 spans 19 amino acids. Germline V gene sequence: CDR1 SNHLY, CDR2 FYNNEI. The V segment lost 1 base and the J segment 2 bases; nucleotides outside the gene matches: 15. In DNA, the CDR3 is TGTGCCAGCAGTGAAGATATCCCCCCGGGGGGAGGAGACACAGATACGCAGTATTTT. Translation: CASSEDIPPGGGDTDTQYF.

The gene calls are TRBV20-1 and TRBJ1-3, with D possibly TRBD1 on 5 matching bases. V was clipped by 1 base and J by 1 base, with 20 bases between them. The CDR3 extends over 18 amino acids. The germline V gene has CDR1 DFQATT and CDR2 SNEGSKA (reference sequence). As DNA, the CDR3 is TGCAGTGCTAGAGGTTGGGACCCAACCAGTACGTCTGGAAACACCATATATTTT. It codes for CSARGWDPTSTSGNTIYF.

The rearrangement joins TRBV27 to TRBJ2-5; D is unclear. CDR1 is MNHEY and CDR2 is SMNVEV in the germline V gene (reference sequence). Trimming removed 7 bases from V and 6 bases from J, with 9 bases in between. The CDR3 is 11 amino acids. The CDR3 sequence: CASTQGKTQYF. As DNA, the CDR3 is TGTGCCAGCACCCAAGGGAAGACCCAGTACTTC.

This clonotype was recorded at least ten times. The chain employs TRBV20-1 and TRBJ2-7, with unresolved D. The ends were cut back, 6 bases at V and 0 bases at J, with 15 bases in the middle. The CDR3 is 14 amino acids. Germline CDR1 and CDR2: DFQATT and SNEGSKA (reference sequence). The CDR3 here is CSAHVRSVSYEQYF. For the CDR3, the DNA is TGCAGTGCCCACGTGAGGTCAGTCTCCTACGAGCAGTACTTC.

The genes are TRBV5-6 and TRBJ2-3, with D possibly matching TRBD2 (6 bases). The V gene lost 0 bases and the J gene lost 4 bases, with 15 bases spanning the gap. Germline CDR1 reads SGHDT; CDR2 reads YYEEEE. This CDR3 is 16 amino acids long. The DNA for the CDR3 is TGTGCCAGCAGCTTGGATTCTAGGGAGGAGGCAGATACGCAGTATTTT. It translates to CASSLDSREEADTQYF.

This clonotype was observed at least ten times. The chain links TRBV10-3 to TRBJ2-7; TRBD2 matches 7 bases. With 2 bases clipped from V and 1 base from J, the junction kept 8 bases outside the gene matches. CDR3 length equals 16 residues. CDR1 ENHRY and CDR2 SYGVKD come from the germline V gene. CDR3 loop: CAISEPTSPGSYEQYF. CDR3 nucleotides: TGTGCCATCAGTGAGCCGACTAGCCCGGGATCCTACGAGCAGTACTTC.

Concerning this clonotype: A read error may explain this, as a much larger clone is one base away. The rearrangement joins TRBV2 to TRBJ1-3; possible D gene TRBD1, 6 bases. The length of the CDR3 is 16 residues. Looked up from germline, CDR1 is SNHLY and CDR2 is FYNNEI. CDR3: CASSDGTGISGSTIYF. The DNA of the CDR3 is TGTGCCAGCAGTGACGGTACAGGGATCTCTGGAAGCACCATATATTTT.

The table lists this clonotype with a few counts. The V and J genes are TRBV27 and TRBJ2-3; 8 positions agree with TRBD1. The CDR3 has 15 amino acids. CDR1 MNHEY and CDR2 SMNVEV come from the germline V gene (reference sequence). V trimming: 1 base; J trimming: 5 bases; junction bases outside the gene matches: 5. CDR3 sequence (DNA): TGTGCCAGCAGTTTATTCGGGACAGGTGAAGATACGCAGTATTTT. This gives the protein CASSLFGTGEDTQYF.

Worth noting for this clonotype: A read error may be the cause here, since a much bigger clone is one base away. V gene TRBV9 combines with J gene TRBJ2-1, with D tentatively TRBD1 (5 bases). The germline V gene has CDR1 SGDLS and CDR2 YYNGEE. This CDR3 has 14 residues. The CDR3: CASSGPGSYNKQFF. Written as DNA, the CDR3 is TGTGCCAGCAGCGGGCCAGGGTCCTACAATAAGCAGTTCTTC.

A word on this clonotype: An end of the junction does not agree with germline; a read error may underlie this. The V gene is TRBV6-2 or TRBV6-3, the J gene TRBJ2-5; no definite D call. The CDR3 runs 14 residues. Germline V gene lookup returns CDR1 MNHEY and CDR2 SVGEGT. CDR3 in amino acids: CVSSYTRWQETQYF. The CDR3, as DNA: TGTGTCAGCAGTTACACAAGGTGGCAAGAGACCCAGTACTTC.

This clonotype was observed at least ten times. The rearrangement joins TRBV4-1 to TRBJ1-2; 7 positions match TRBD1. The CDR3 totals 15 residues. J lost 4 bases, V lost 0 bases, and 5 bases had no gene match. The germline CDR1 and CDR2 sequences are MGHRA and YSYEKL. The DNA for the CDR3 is TGCGCCAGCAGCCAAGAGGCGGGGGACAGCTATGGCTACACCTTC. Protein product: CASSQEAGDSYGYTF.

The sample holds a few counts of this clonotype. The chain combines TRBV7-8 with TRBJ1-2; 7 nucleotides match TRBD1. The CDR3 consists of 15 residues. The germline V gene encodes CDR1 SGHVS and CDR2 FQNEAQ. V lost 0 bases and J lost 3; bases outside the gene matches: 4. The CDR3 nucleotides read TGTGCCAGCAGCTTAGCCGGGACAGCAGACTATGGCTACACCTTC. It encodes CASSLAGTADYGYTF.

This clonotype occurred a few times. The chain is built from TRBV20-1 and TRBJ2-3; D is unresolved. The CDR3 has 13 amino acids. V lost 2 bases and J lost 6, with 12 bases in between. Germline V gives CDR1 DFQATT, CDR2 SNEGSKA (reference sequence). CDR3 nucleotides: TGCAGTGCTAGATTCGGGCATGCGGATACGCAGTATTTT. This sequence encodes CSARFGHADTQYF.

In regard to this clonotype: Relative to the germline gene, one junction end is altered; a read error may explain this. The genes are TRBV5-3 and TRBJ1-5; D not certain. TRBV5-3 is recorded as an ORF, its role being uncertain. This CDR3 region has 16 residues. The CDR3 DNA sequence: TGTGCCAGCAGCTCCGAGACTGGCGGTTCTAATCAGCCCCAGCATTTT. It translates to CASSSETGGSNQPQHF.

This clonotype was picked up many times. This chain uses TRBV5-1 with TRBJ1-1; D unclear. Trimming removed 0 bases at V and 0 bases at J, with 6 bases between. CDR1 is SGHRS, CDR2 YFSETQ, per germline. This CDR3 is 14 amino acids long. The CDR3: CASSLVGLNTEAFF. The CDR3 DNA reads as TGCGCCAGCAGCTTGGTCGGGCTGAACACTGAAGCTTTCTTT.

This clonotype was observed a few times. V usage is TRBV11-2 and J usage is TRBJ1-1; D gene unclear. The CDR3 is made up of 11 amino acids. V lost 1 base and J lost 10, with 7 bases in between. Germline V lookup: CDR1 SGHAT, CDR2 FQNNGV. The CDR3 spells CASSLAPVAFF. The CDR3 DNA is TGTGCCAGCAGCTTAGCCCCGGTAGCTTTCTTT.

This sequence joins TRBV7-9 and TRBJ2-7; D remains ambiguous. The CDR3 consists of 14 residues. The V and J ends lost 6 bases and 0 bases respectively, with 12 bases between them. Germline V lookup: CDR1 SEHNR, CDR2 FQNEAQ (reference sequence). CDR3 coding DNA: TGTGCCAGCAGTCCAGCCCTAAGCTCCTACGAGCAGTACTTC. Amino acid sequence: CASSPALSSYEQYF.

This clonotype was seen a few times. The CDR3 coding sequence is TGTGCCAGCGGCGCAACCCGGGAACACCCGGAGACCCAGTACTTC. It is translated as CASGATREHPETQYF. V gene TRBV7-9 combines with J gene TRBJ2-5; D possibly corresponds to TRBD2 (5 bases). The germline V and J ends were trimmed by 8 bases and 5 bases, with 21 bases remaining between them. Per germline, CDR1 SEHNR and CDR2 FQNEAQ (reference sequence). This CDR3 comprises 15 residues.

In nucleotides, the CDR3 is TGTGCCATCAGTGAAGCGATAGCGGCCTACGAGCAGTACTTC. It translates to CAISEAIAAYEQYF. V usage is TRBV10-3 and J usage is TRBJ2-7; perhaps TRBD2 as D (6 bases). CDR1 is ENHRY, CDR2 SYGVKD, per germline. The length of the CDR3 is 14 residues. Trimming took off 3 bases at V and 2 bases at J, with 11 bases between the two ends.

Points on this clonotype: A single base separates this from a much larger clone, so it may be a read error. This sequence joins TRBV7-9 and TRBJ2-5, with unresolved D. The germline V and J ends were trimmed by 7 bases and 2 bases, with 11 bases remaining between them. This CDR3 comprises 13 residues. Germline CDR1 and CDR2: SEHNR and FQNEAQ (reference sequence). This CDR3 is CASTSLEQETQYF. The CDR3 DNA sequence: TGTGCCAGCACCTCTCTGGAGCAAGAGACCCAGTACTTC.

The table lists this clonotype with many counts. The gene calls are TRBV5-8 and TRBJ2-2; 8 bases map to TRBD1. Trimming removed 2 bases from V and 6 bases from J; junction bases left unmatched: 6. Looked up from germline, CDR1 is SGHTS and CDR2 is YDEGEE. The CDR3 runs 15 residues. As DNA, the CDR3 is TGTGCCAGCAGCTTCGGACAGGGCCTACCCGGGGAGCTGTTTTTT. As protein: CASSFGQGLPGELFF. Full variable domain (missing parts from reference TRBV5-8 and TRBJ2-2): EAGVTQSPTHLIKTRGQQATLRCSPISGHTSVYWYQQALGLGLQFLLWYDEGEERNRGNFPPRFSGRQFPNYSSELNVNALELEDSALYLCASSFGQGLPGELFFGEGSRLTVL.

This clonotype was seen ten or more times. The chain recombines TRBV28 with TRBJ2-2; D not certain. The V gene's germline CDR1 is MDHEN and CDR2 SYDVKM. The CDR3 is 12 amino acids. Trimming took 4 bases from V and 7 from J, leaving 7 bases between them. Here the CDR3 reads CASSSRIGELFF. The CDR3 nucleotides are TGTGCCAGCAGTTCTCGGATCGGGGAGCTGTTTTTT. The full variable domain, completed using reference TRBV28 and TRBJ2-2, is DVKVTQSSRYLVKRTGEKVFLECVQDMDHENMFWYRQDPGLGLRLIYFSYDVKMKEKGDIPEGYSVSREKKERFSLILESASTNQTSMYLCASSSRIGELFFGEGSRLTVL.